The next 9 T cell receptor beta chains were all read from a single sample in a study of blood T cell repertoires in COVID-19. Using immunoSEQ multiplex PCR, the repertoire was profiled, and TCRdb retains in-frame clones only, with some absent. The sample lists 250,000 to 350,000 clones; 90% were seen once. The sequencing sample was made of PBMCs or T cells enriched from blood (not recorded which). These receptors all come from a woman aged 18-29 years with acute COVID-19.

The V and J genes are TRBV28 and TRBJ1-2, with 10 bases fitting TRBD1. The V and J ends lost 5 bases and 6 bases, in that order; junction bases with no gene match: 12. This CDR3 comprises 16 residues. The V gene's germline CDR1 is MDHEN and CDR2 SYDVKM. The CDR3 loop reads CASSVDRGDLHNGYTF. The CDR3 nucleotides read TGTGCCAGCAGTGTGGACAGGGGGGATTTACATAATGGCTACACCTTC.

V and J are TRBV27 and TRBJ1-6, with TRBD1 identical over 8 bases. The germline V gene has CDR1 MNHEY and CDR2 SMNVEV (reference sequence). V was pared by 3 bases and J by 5 bases, with 6 bases of the junction left unmatched. This CDR3 comprises 16 residues. The CDR3 is CASSFQGQGNNSPLHF. DNA for the CDR3: TGTGCCAGCAGTTTCCAAGGACAGGGAAATAATTCACCCCTCCACTTT.

The V call is TRBV4-2, the J call TRBJ2-3; TRBD2 might be the D (5 bases). The V gene lost 6 bases and the J gene lost 4 bases, with 14 bases spanning the gap. This CDR3 is built from 14 residues. Germline V gene sequence: CDR1 LGHNA, CDR2 YNFKEQ. CDR3 bases: TGTGCCAGCAGAGACTACTCTGAATCAGATACGCAGTATTTT. It codes for CASRDYSESDTQYF.

The rearrangement joins TRBV5-4 to TRBJ2-2; no firm D call. Trimming stripped 0 bases from V and 0 bases from J, with 3 bases between. Germline CDR1 and CDR2: SGHNT and YYREEE (reference sequence). This CDR3 region has 14 residues. The CDR3 DNA reads as TGTGCCAGCAGCTTGGTTACGAACACCGGGGAGCTGTTTTTT. This codes for CASSLVTNTGELFF. The entire variable domain, with the rest obtained from reference TRBV5-4 and TRBJ2-2, is as follows: ETGVTQSPTHLIKTRGQQVTLRCSSQSGHNTVSWYQQALGQGPQFIFQYYREEENGRGNFPPRFSGLQFPNYSSELNVNALELDDSALYLCASSLVTNTGELFFGEGSRLTVL.

The chain carries TRBV7-8 and TRBJ1-5, with a possible D match to TRBD1 (6 bases). The V end lost 3 bases, the J end lost 4 bases, and 13 bases lay between the germline ends. The CDR3 has 15 amino acids. Germline V gene data show CDR1 as SGHVS and CDR2 as FQNEAQ. Written as DNA, the CDR3 is TGTGCCAGCAGCTTGGGAACAGGGTTAAATCAGCCCCAGCATTTT. It is translated as CASSLGTGLNQPQHF.

The V and J genes are TRBV28 and TRBJ2-7; 9 bases map to TRBD1. Germline trimming cut 2 bases from V and 0 bases from J; bases unmatched to any gene: 5. CDR1 is MDHEN and CDR2 is SYDVKM in the germline V gene. This CDR3 comprises 16 residues. CDR3 protein: CASSLPGTGLSYEQYF. CDR3 sequence (DNA): TGTGCCAGCAGTTTACCCGGGACAGGGCTCTCCTACGAGCAGTACTTC.

This clone was seen just once. The chain employs TRBV9 and TRBJ2-7; 9 bases line up with TRBD1. The length of the CDR3 is 15 residues. J lost 4 bases, V lost 4 bases, and 9 bases had no gene match. Germline CDR1 is SGDLS and CDR2 is YYNGEE. The CDR3 DNA follows: TGTGCCAGCAGCCTGGGACAGGGTATCATATACGAGCAGTACTTC. Residues: CASSLGQGIIYEQYF.

V is TRBV27 and J is TRBJ1-1, with D maybe TRBD1 (6 bases). This CDR3 contains 15 residues. Germline V gene data show CDR1 as MNHEY and CDR2 as SMNVEV (reference sequence). Deletions cut 5 bases from V and 4 bases from J, with 17 bases between. The CDR3 spells CASSPLITGPTEAFF. In DNA, the CDR3 is TGTGCCAGCAGTCCCTTAATCACAGGGCCCACTGAAGCTTTCTTT.

This chain joins TRBV9 and TRBJ2-7; no firm D call. In germline, CDR1 is SGDLS, CDR2 YYNGEE. The V end was cut by 4 bases, the J end by 5 bases, with 16 bases between. There are 14 residues in the CDR3. This chain's CDR3 is CASSPMGAQNEQYF. In nucleotides, the CDR3 is TGTGCCAGCAGCCCGATGGGCGCACAGAACGAGCAGTACTTC.